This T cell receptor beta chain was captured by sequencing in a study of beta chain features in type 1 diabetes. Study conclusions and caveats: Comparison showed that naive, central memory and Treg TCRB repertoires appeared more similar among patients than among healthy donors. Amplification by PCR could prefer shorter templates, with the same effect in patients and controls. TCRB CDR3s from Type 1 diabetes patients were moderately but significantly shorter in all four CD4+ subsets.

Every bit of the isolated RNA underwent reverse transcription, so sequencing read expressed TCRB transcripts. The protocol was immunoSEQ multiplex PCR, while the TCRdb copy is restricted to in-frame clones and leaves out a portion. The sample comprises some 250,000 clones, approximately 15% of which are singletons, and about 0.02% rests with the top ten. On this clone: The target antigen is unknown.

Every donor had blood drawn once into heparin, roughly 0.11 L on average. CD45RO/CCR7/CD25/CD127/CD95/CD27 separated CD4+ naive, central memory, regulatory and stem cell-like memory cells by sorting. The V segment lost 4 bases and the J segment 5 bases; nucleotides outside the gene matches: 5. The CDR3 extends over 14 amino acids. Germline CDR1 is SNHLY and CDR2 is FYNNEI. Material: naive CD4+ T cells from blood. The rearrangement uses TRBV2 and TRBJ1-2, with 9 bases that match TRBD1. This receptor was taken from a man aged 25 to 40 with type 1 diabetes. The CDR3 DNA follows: TGTGCCAGCAGTGCCCGGGACAGGGAATATGGCTACACCTTC. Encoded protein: CASSARDREYGYTF.